This TCR beta chain comes out of a study of cytomegalovirus exposure and HLA in healthy donors. Study findings and constraints: The authors later found TCR association rates varying by HLA locus, with DRB1 most and HLA-C fewest. The study recorded some 160 TCR beta chains that were cytomegalovirus-associated.

The PCR ran on 60 Vbeta and 13 Jbeta primers. Authors' processing steps: The authors later counted 65 million to 80 million unique TCR beta chains, 9.5 million to 13 million of them shared. Clones were read by immunoSEQ multiplex PCR, and TCRdb kept only the in-frame ones, dropping some. V and J calls and clone size are those listed in that table; D and trimming were worked out from the DNA. Here the sample spans some 80,000 clones, around 76% being singletons. J lost 7 bases, V lost 5 bases, and 10 bases had no gene match. Germline CDR1 and CDR2: MNHNS and SASEGT. This CDR3 is 15 amino acids long. This clone has more than one count but fewer than ten. Its antigen is as yet unknown.

The rearrangement links TRBV6-1 to TRBJ2-1, with TRBD1 matching over 8 bases. The sequencing input was PBMCs. The TCR comes from a man aged 18 to 35 in good health and CMV-seropositive. The DNA of the CDR3 is TGTGCCAGCAGTAAGGACAGGGAAAGATGGAATGAGCAGTTCTTC. It yields the protein CASSKDRERWNEQFF.